The following is a T cell receptor beta chain sequence with its context. Primers for the PCR totalled 60 Vbeta and 13 Jbeta. Sequenced by immunoSEQ multiplex PCR; TCRdb stores in-frame clones only, minus some. In the table there are around 210,000 clones, 70% to 90% of which are singletons. The data stem from a study of cytomegalovirus exposure and HLA in healthy donors. This CDR3 has 12 residues. The sequenced material came from PBMCs. This chain joins TRBV21-1 and TRBJ2-7; the table names TRBD1, a call not compared with the DNA. TRBV21-1 is recorded as a pseudogene. The receptor was isolated from a girl aged 2 to 9 in good health and CMV-seronegative. Here the CDR3 reads CASTSGVYEQYF. CDR3 in DNA: TGTGCCAGCACCTCAGGCGTCTACGAGCAGTACTTC.